This record covers a single T cell receptor beta chain. The antigen is undetermined. Trimming cost V 5 bases and J 0 bases; bases outside gene matches: 5. The length of the CDR3 is 18 residues. CDR1 and CDR2 from the germline V gene are SEHNR and FQNEAQ (reference sequence). The data derive from a study of cytomegalovirus exposure and HLA in healthy donors. The primer mix had 60 Vbeta and 13 Jbeta primers. Repertoires were generated with immunoSEQ multiplex PCR, while TCRdb's copy carries only in-frame clones and drops some. The table lists 150,000 to 200,000 clones, approximately 85% of them singletons, with about 2.5% in the top ten. Study-wide results and caveats: Rarity marked most TCR sequences, yet some public TCRs occurred in many donors.

What was sequenced was PBMCs. The sequence was collected from a woman aged 45-65 years in good health and CMV-seronegative. The genes are TRBV7-9 and TRBJ2-6, with 12 positions matching TRBD1. The CDR3 protein is CASSGGTGGPSGANVLTF. For the CDR3, the DNA is TGTGCCAGCAGCGGGGGGACAGGGGGCCCCTCTGGGGCCAACGTCCTGACTTTC.